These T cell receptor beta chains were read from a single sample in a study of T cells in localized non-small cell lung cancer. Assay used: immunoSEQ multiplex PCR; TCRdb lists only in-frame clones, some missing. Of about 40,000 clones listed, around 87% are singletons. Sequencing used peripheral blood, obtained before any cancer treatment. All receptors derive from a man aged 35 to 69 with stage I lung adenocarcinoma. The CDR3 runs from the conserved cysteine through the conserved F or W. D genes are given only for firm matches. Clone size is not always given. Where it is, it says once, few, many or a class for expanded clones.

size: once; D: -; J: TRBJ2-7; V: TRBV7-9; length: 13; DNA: TGTGCTATAATCAGGGGTGACTCCTACGAGCAGTACTTC; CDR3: CAIIRGDSYEQYF
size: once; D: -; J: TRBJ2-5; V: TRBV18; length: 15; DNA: TGTGCCAGCTCACTTGTGGGGGGCGTACAAGAGACCCAGTACTTC; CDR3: CASSLVGGVQETQYF
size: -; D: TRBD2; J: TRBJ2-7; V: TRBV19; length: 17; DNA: TGTGCCAGTAGTATCCTGCTAGCGGGAGGGCCTTTGGACGAGCAGTGCTTC; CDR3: CASSILLAGGPLDEQCF
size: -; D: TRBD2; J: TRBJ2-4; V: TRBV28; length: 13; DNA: TGTGCCAGCAGTAAGCGGGAGGGCCACATTCAGTACTTC; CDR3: CASSKREGHIQYF
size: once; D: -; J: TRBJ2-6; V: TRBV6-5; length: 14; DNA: TGTGCCAGCAGTTACTCAGGGGGGGCCAACGTCCTGACTTTC; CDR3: CASSYSGGANVLTF
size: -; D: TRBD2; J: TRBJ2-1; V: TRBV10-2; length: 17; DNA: TGCGCCAGCAGTGACCCCGGGACTAGCGTGCGGCCCGATGAGCAGTTCTTC; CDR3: CASSDPGTSVRPDEQFF
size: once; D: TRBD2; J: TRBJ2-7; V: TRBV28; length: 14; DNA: TGTGCCAGCAGTTTAGGCGGGGGAATCGACGAGCAGTACTTC; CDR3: CASSLGGGIDEQYF
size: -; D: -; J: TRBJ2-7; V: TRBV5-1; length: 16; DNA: TGCGCCAGCAGCTTGTCTGGTATTGGGATGACCTACGAGCAGTACTTC; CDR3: CASSLSGIGMTYEQYF
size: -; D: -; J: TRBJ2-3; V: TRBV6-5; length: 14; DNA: TGTGCCAGCAGCCTACGGCGCGTTGAGGATACGCAGTATTTT; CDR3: CASSLRRVEDTQYF
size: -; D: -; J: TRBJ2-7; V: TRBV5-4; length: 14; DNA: TGTGCCAGCAGCTTCTGGACCGCCGTACGAGAGCAGTACTTC; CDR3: CASSFWTAVREQYF
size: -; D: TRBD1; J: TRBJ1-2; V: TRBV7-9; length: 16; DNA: TGTGCCAGCAGCGACCCGGGACAGGGGCCTTACTATGGCTACACCTTC; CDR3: CASSDPGQGPYYGYTF
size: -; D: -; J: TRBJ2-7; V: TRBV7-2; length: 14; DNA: TGTGCCAGCAGCCTTGACAGCTTTACCTACGAGCAGTACTTC; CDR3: CASSLDSFTYEQYF
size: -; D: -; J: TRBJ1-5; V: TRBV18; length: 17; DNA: TGTGCCAGCTCACCACCGGGGGGCACGGTTAGCAATCAGCCCCAGCATTTT; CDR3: CASSPPGGTVSNQPQHF
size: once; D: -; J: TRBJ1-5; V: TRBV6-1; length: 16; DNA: TGTGCCAGCAGTGCCGCCCGACCAGATAGCAATCAGCCCCAGCATTTT; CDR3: CASSAARPDSNQPQHF
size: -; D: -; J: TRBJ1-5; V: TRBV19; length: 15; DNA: TGTGCCAGTAGTCTCCAGGGAGGGAAGGGTCAGCCCCAGCATTTT; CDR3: CASSLQGGKGQPQHF
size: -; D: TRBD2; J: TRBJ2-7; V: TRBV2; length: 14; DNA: TGTGCCAGCAGGGTCCGACTAGCGGCATACGAGCAGTACTTC; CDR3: CASRVRLAAYEQYF
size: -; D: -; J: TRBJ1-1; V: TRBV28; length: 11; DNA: TGTGCCAGCAGTCTCTACACTGAAGCTTTCTTT; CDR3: CASSLYTEAFF
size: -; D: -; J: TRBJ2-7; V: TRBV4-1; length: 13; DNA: TGCGCCAGCAGCCAAGGTGGAGGGTACGAGCAGTACTTC; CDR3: CASSQGGGYEQYF
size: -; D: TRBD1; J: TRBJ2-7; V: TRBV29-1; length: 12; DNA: TGCAGCGTTCGGGACAGGGGTTACGAGCAGTACTTC; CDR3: CSVRDRGYEQYF
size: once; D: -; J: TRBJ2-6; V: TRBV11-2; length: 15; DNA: TGTGCCAGCAGCTTAAACAGGGCCGGGGCCAACGTCCTGACTTTC; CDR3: CASSLNRAGANVLTF
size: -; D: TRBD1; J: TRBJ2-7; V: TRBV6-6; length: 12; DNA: TGTGCCAGCACGACAGGGGGCTACGAGCAGTACTTC; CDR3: CASTTGGYEQYF
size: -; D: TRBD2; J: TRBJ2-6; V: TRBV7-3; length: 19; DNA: TGTGCCAGCAGCTTAACTTCTAGCGGTGCCTTCTCTGGGGCCAACGTCCTGACTTTC; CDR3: CASSLTSSGAFSGANVLTF
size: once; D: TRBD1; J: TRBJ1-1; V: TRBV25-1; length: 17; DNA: TGTGCCAGCAGTGAATCCCCTTTGGACAGGTGGGGTACTGAAGCTTTCTTT; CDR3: CASSESPLDRWGTEAFF
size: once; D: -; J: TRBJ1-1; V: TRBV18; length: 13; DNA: TGTGCCAGCTCACCCAACAGGGACACTGAAGCTTTCTTT; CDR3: CASSPNRDTEAFF